This passage covers 24 T cell receptor beta chains from one sample sequenced in a study of shared clonotypes between healthy human individuals. Only in-frame clones appear in the TCRdb table, and some are missing; sequencing was by immunoSEQ multiplex PCR. The sample lists about 2 million clones, 85% to 95% occurring once. The sequencing sample was made of naive CD4+ T cells sorted from blood. Subset in this sample: CD45RA+ positively selected. The receptor source for this set is a man aged 18 to 29 in good health.

This sequence joins TRBV5-4 and TRBJ2-7; D is undetermined. Germline CDR1 reads SGHNT; CDR2 reads YYREEE (reference sequence). Trimming took 0 bases from V and 11 from J, leaving 12 bases between them. The CDR3 covers 12 residues. Here the CDR3 DNA reads TGTGCCAGCAGCTTGGACGGTCGATCGGAGTACTTC. Its protein is CASSLDGRSEYF.

The chain is built from TRBV6-6 and TRBJ2-7; the match to TRBD1 covers 8 bases. Germline V gene sequence: CDR1 MNHNY, CDR2 SVGAGI (reference sequence). The CDR3 sequence is 15 residues long. J gave up 3 bases and V 4 bases, and 8 bases lay outside the gene matches. The CDR3 DNA reads TGTGCCAGCAGTTCGGTGACAGGGGCCATCTACGAGCAGTACTTC. It encodes CASSSVTGAIYEQYF.

The V and J genes are TRBV5-5 and TRBJ1-2; TRBD1 agrees at 11 bases. V lost 0 bases, J lost 7 bases, and 5 bases stayed unmatched. The CDR3 extends over 15 amino acids. Germline V lookup: CDR1 SGHKS, CDR2 YYEKEE (reference sequence). CDR3 DNA sequence: TGTGCCAGCAGCTTGGCGGGACAGGGGGTATCTGGCTACACCTTC. Translation: CASSLAGQGVSGYTF.

V is TRBV29-1 and J is TRBJ2-1; D ambiguous. The CDR3 length is 13 residues. Germline V CDR1 and CDR2: SQVTM, ANQGSEA. With 2 bases removed from V and 7 bases from J, the gap between germline ends came to 12 bases. This CDR3 reads CSVEKLAGNEQFF. The CDR3 DNA reads as TGCAGCGTTGAAAAACTCGCCGGGAATGAGCAGTTCTTC.

V is TRBV7-3 and J is TRBJ2-1; D is unclear. V lost 4 bases and J lost 7, with 8 bases in between. CDR1 is SGHTA and CDR2 is FQGTGA in the germline V gene. The CDR3 sequence is 12 residues long. This chain's CDR3 is CASSSLGNEQFF. The CDR3 DNA sequence: TGTGCCAGCAGCTCTCTCGGTAATGAGCAGTTCTTC.

The rearrangement uses TRBV27 and TRBJ2-7; D not certain. Germline CDR1 and CDR2: MNHEY and SMNVEV (reference sequence). The CDR3 extends over 15 amino acids. The V end lost 1 base, the J end lost 7 bases, and 17 bases lay between the germline ends. The CDR3 DNA sequence: TGTGCCAGCAGTTTATATGGCAGGAAAATGGGAGAGCAGTACTTC. Its translation is CASSLYGRKMGEQYF.

The gene calls are TRBV30 and TRBJ2-4; D remains unclear. The length of the CDR3 is 15 residues. Looked up from germline, CDR1 is GTSNPN and CDR2 is SVGIG (reference sequence). Trimming left V 7 bases short and J 2 bases short, with 18 bases between. Here the CDR3 DNA reads TGTGCCTTAGTAGGGCCCCTAGAAACCAAAAACATTCAGTACTTC. Amino acid sequence: CALVGPLETKNIQYF.

This chain uses TRBV27 with TRBJ1-4; D is undetermined. The germline V gene encodes CDR1 MNHEY and CDR2 SMNVEV (reference sequence). There are 15 residues in the CDR3. V was shortened by 5 bases and J by 5 bases, with 15 bases between the two germline ends. CDR3 sequence: CASSPWTRGNEKLFF. The CDR3 DNA reads as TGTGCCAGCAGTCCCTGGACCCGAGGGAATGAAAAACTGTTTTTT.

This chain uses TRBV27 with TRBJ2-2; D unclear. The germline CDR1 and CDR2 sequences are MNHEY and SMNVEV (reference sequence). Trimming took 5 bases from V and 1 from J, leaving 17 bases between them. This CDR3 contains 17 residues. The CDR3 protein is CASSPHSATENTGELFF. CDR3 sequence (DNA): TGTGCCAGCAGTCCCCACAGCGCCACTGAGAACACCGGGGAGCTGTTTTTT.

On this clone: Its ends do not fully match the called genes, so a read error is possible. The J gene is TRBJ2-5, the V gene TRBV7-7; 9 bases match TRBD1. Germline values: CDR1 SSHAT, CDR2 FNYEAQ (reference sequence). The CDR3 contains 15 residues. DNA of the CDR3: TGTGCTAGCAGCTTAGGACAGGGGACAAGTGAGACCCAGTACTTC. Translated, it gives CASSLGQGTSETQYF.

The V and J genes are TRBV4-1 and TRBJ1-5; 10 bases map to TRBD1. Germline assignment: CDR1 MGHRA and CDR2 YSYEKL. The CDR3 length is 16 residues. V lost 0 bases, J lost 7 bases, and 6 bases stayed unmatched. The CDR3 bases are TGCGCCAGCAGCCAAGATCGACAGGGGGCTCGACAGCCCCAGCATTTT. Translating it yields CASSQDRQGARQPQHF.

V usage is TRBV5-8 and J usage is TRBJ2-5; D is uncertain. The CDR3 covers 14 residues. Germline CDR1 SGHTS, CDR2 YDEGEE. With 6 bases removed from V and 5 bases from J, the gap between germline ends came to 17 bases. DNA for the CDR3: TGTGCCAGCAACTCTTTTGAGTTGGGTGAGACCCAGTACTTC. It specifies CASNSFELGETQYF. Combining the CDR3 with reference TRBV5-8 and TRBJ2-5 gives the whole variable domain EAGVTQSPTHLIKTRGQQATLRCSPISGHTSVYWYQQALGLGLQFLLWYDEGEERNRGNFPPRFSGRQFPNYSSELNVNALELEDSALYLCASNSFELGETQYFGPGTRLLVL.

The genes are TRBV30 and TRBJ2-5; 14 nucleotides agree with TRBD2. There are 15 residues in the CDR3. V gave up 4 bases and J gave up 4 bases; unmatched junction bases: 5. Germline V CDR1 and CDR2: GTSNPN, SVGIG (reference sequence). In DNA, the CDR3 is TGTGCCTGGATCCCGGGACTAGCGGGAGCAGAGACCCAGTACTTC. It yields the protein CAWIPGLAGAETQYF.

The gene calls are TRBV7-9 and TRBJ1-6; no clear D. The CDR3 is made up of 13 amino acids. The V end lost 7 bases, the J end lost 5 bases, and 9 bases lay between the germline ends. Germline CDR1 and CDR2: SEHNR and FQNEAQ (reference sequence). The CDR3 loop reads CASTRSNNSPLHF. CDR3 nucleotides: TGTGCCAGCACCCGGAGTAATAATTCACCCCTCCACTTT.

In its sample, this clone was seen once. The rearrangement uses TRBV18 and TRBJ1-4; D uncertain. Trimming took off 3 bases at V and 0 bases at J, with 11 bases between the two ends. The germline gives CDR1 KGHSH, CDR2 LQKENI. This CDR3 region has 16 residues. As DNA, the CDR3 is TGTGCCAGCTCACCCAAGGCGGAACCAACTAATGAAAAACTGTTTTTT. It specifies CASSPKAEPTNEKLFF.

V gene TRBV6-5 combines with J gene TRBJ2-1, with 9 bases matching TRBD2. The CDR3 sequence is 13 residues long. J gave up 7 bases and V 9 bases, and 7 bases lay outside the gene matches. Germline CDR1 is MNHEY and CDR2 is SVGAGI. CDR3 amino acids: CASLAGGGNEQFF. In nucleotides, the CDR3 is TGTGCCAGTCTGGCGGGAGGGGGAAATGAGCAGTTCTTC.

J is TRBJ1-1 and V is TRBV14; maybe TRBD1 (6 bases). Germline CDR1 is SGHDN and CDR2 is FVKESK. The CDR3 consists of 14 residues. Trimming took 3 bases from V and 5 from J, leaving 13 bases between them. Here the CDR3 DNA reads TGTGCCAGCAGCCATTTACAGGGAGGAACTGAAGCTTTCTTT. This translates into CASSHLQGGTEAFF.

This clone is a singleton in its sample. The chain employs TRBV5-1 and TRBJ1-2; a weak D match, TRBD1 (6 bases). V shed 4 bases and J shed 8 bases, with 12 bases lying between them. The CDR3 spans 12 residues. Germline V gene sequence: CDR1 SGHRS, CDR2 YFSETQ. In DNA form, the CDR3 reads TGCGCCAGCAGCCACGGGGGGCCGGGCTACACCTTC. It is translated as CASSHGGPGYTF.

Remarks on this clone: The same CDR3 can be traced to other DNA sequences in this sample. V is TRBV7-9 and J is TRBJ2-2; no clear D gene. V lost 3 bases and J lost 0, with 5 bases in between. Germline V gives CDR1 SEHNR, CDR2 FQNEAQ (reference sequence). CDR3 length: 14 amino acids. CDR3 protein: CASSLVPNTGELFF. The DNA of the CDR3 is TGTGCCAGCAGCTTGGTTCCGAACACCGGGGAGCTGTTTTTT.

This clone was recorded once. The rearrangement joins TRBV7-2 to TRBJ2-3, with 9 nucleotides matching TRBD2. The CDR3 is made up of 15 amino acids. CDR1 is SGHTA, CDR2 FQGNSA, per germline. V was pared by 2 bases and J by 1 base, with 1 base of the junction left unmatched. The CDR3 nucleotides are TGTGCCAGCAGCTTAATAGCGGGAGGCACAGATACGCAGTATTTT. This encodes CASSLIAGGTDTQYF.

The V and J genes are TRBV5-6 and TRBJ2-1; no definite D call. The CDR3 totals 14 residues. CDR1 is SGHDT and CDR2 is YYEEEE in the germline V gene. V lost 5 bases and J 5 bases, leaving 14 bases between the germline ends. The CDR3 protein is CASRKPFADNEQFF. CDR3 bases: TGTGCCAGCAGGAAACCTTTCGCGGACAATGAGCAGTTCTTC.

The chain is built from TRBV4-3 and TRBJ1-4; perhaps TRBD1 as D (5 bases). This CDR3 comprises 15 residues. Trimming took off 2 bases at V and 7 bases at J, with 14 bases between the two ends. CDR1 and CDR2 (germline): LGHNA, YSLEER. CDR3 region: CASSQSGGSGEKLFF. CDR3 sequence (DNA): TGCGCCAGCAGCCAATCCGGGGGGTCTGGTGAAAAACTGTTTTTT.

V is TRBV9 and J is TRBJ2-2; D is unclear. V lost 4 bases and J 1 base, leaving 8 bases between the germline ends. Germline lookup yields CDR1 SGDLS and CDR2 YYNGEE. CDR3 length equals 14 residues. The CDR3 DNA follows: TGTGCCAGCAGCAGATTGGGGAACACCGGGGAGCTGTTTTTT. Protein product: CASSRLGNTGELFF. Supplemented by reference TRBV9 and TRBJ2-2, the full variable domain reads DSGVTQTPKHLITATGQRVTLRCSPRSGDLSVYWYQQSLDQGLQFLIQYYNGEERAKGNILERFSAQQFPDLHSELNLSSLELGDSALYFCASSRLGNTGELFFGEGSRLTVL.

The chain joins TRBV4-3 to TRBJ1-4; the match to TRBD1 covers 9 bases. CDR1 is LGHNA and CDR2 is YSLEER in the germline V gene. Trimming cost V 4 bases and J 7 bases; bases outside gene matches: 4. The CDR3 is made up of 14 amino acids. The CDR3 protein is CASSPTDRGEKLFF. The CDR3 DNA reads TGCGCCAGCAGCCCGACGGACAGGGGTGAAAAACTGTTTTTT.